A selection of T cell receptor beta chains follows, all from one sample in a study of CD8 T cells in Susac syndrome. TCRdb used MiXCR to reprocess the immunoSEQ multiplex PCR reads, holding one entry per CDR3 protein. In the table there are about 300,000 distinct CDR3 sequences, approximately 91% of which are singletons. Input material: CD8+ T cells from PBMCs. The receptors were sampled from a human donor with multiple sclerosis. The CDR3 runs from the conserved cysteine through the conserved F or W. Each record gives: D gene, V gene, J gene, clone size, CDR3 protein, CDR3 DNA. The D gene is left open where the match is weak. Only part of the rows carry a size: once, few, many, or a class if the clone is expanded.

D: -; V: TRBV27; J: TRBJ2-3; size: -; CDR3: CASSSETSTDTQYF; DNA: TGTGCCAGCAGTTCCGAAACTAGCACAGATACGCAGTATTTT
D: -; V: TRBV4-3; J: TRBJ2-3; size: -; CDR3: CASSEADLATDTQYF; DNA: TGCGCCAGCAGCGAAGCGGACCTAGCGACAGATACGCAGTATTTT
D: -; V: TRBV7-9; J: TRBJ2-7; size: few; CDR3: CASSLGAPGQYF; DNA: TGTGCCAGCAGCTTAGGGGCGCCCGGGCAGTACTTC
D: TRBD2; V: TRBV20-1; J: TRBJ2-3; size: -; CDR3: CSGRGLAGTDTQYF; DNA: TGCAGTGGCCGGGGGCTAGCGGGGACAGATACGCAGTATTTT
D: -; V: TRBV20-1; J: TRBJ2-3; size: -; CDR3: CSARAGTSTDTQYF; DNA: TGCAGTGCTAGAGCAGGGACTAGCACAGATACGCAGTATTTT
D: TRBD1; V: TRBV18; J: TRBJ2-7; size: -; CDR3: CASSPPKVGQGVGEQYF; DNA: TGTGCCAGCTCACCACCGAAAGTGGGACAGGGCGTGGGCGAGCAGTACTTC
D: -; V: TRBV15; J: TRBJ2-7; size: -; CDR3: CATSSPGLITGQYF; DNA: TGTGCCACCAGCAGCCCCGGGCTCATAACTGGGCAGTACTTC
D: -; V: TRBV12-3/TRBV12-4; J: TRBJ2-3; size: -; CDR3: CASSLSLAGTDTQYF; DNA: TGTGCCAGCAGTTTGAGTCTAGCAGGCACAGATACGCAGTATTTT
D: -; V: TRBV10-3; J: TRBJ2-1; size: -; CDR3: CAISESSGGPYNEQFF; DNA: TGTGCCATCAGTGAGTCCTCCGGCGGGCCCTACAATGAGCAGTTCTTC
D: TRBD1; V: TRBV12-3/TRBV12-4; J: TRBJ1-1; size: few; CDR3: CASSNDRVREAFF; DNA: TGTGCCAGCAGTAACGACAGGGTCCGTGAAGCTTTCTTT
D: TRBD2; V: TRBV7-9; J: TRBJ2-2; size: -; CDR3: CASSGTSGILGELFF; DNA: TGTGCCAGCAGCGGGACTAGCGGGATTCTCGGGGAGCTGTTTTTT
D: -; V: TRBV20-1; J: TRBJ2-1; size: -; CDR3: CSARKPDDGYNEQFF; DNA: TGCAGTGCTAGAAAACCTGACGACGGCTACAATGAGCAGTTCTTC
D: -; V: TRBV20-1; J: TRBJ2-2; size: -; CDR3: CSAREGLPESGELFF; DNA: TGCAGTGCTAGGGAAGGACTACCCGAATCCGGGGAGCTGTTTTTT
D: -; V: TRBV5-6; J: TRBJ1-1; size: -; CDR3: CASRAGPRRNTEAFF; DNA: TGTGCCAGCAGGGCCGGGCCCCGAAGGAACACTGAAGCTTTCTTT
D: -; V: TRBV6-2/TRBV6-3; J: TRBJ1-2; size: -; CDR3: CASSYWDQDGYTF; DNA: TGTGCCAGCAGTTACTGGGACCAGGATGGCTACACCTTC
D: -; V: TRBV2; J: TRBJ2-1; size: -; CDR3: CASSEWGRGDNEQFF; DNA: TGTGCCAGCAGTGAATGGGGGAGAGGGGACAATGAGCAGTTCTTC
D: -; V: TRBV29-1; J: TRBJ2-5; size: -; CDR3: CSVGELARQGETQYF; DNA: TGCAGCGTTGGTGAACTAGCGCGCCAGGGGGAGACCCAGTACTTC
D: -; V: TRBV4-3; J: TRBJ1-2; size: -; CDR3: CASSRVRDNLSYGYTF; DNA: TGCGCCAGCAGCCGCGTACGGGACAACCTATCCTATGGCTACACCTTC
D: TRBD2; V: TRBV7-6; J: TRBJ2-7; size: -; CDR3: CASSPPGRREGSGEQYF; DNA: TGTGCCAGCAGCCCCCCCGGGAGGCGGGAGGGCTCCGGCGAGCAGTACTTC
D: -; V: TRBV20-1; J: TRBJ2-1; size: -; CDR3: CSARDRASPQLDEQFF; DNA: TGCAGTGCTAGAGATCGGGCTAGTCCACAACTCGATGAGCAGTTCTTC
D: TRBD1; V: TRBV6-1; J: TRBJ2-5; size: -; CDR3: CASSKTGQSRDQYF; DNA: TGTGCCAGCAGCAAAACGGGACAGTCCCGGGACCAGTACTTC
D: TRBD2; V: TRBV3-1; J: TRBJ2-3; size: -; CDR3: CASSRGTSGIADTQYF; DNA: TGTGCCAGCAGTCGCGGGACTAGCGGGATCGCAGATACGCAGTATTTT
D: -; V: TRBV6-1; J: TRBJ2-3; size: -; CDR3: CASSPPAVNTDTQYF; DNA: TGTGCCAGCAGCCCCCCGGCAGTGAACACAGATACGCAGTATTTT
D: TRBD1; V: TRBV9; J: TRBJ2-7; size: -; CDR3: CASSTDRAHEQYF; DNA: TGTGCCAGCAGCACGGACAGGGCCCACGAGCAGTACTTC
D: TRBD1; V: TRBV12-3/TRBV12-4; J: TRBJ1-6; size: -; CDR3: CASKGGQDNSPLHF; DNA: TGTGCCAGTAAGGGCGGACAGGATAATTCACCCCTCCACTTT
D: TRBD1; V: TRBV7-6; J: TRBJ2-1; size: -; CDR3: CASSPRQGTHNEQFF; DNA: TGTGCCAGCAGCCCTAGACAGGGGACCCACAATGAGCAGTTCTTC
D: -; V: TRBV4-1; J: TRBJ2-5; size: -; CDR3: CASSQVHGSETQYF; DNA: TGCGCCAGCAGCCAAGTCCATGGATCGGAGACCCAGTACTTC
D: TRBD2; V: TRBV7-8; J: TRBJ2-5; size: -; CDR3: CASSDLGGFQETQYF; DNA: TGTGCCAGCAGCGACCTGGGGGGGTTCCAAGAGACCCAGTACTTC
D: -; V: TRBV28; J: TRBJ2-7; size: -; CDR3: CASSGQQYEQYF; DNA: TGTGCCAGCAGTGGCCAACAATACGAGCAGTACTTC
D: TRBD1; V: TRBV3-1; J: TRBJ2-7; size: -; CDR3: CASSQEVTGSSYEQYF; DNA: TGTGCCAGCAGCCAAGAGGTGACAGGGAGCTCCTACGAGCAGTACTTC
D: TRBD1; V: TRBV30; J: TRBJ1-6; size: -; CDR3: CAWMRGQGMGSPLHF; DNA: TGTGCCTGGATGCGGGGACAGGGGATGGGATCACCCCTCCACTTT
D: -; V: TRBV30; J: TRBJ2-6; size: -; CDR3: CAWSDGESSSGANVLTF; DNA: TGTGCCTGGAGTGACGGAGAGTCCAGCTCTGGGGCCAACGTCCTGACTTTC
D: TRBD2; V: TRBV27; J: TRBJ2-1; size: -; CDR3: CASSLGTSGSFEQFF; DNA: TGTGCCAGCAGTTTAGGGACTAGCGGGAGTTTTGAGCAGTTCTTC
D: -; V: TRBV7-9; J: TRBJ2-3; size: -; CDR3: CASSLVQGLDTQYF; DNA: TGTGCCAGCAGCTTAGTCCAAGGGCTGGATACGCAGTATTTT
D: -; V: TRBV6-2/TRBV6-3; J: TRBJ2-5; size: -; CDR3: CATTGETQYF; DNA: TGTGCCACCACGGGGGAGACCCAGTACTTC
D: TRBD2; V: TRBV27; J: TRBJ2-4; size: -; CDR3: CASSQLAGLAKNIQYF; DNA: TGTGCCAGCAGTCAACTAGCGGGGCTAGCCAAAAACATTCAGTACTTC
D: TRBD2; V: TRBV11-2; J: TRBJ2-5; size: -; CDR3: CASSLVGLQETQYF; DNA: TGTGCCAGCAGCTTAGTGGGACTACAAGAGACCCAGTACTTC
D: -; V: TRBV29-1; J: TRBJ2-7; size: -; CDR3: CSATTASGSYEQYF; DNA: TGCAGCGCCACGACAGCGAGCGGTTCTTACGAGCAGTACTTC
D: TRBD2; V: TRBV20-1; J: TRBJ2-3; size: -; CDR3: CSATLVRLAGPTDTQYF; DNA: TGCAGTGCTACCCTCGTACGACTAGCGGGACCCACAGATACGCAGTATTTT
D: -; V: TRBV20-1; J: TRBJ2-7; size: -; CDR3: CSARDPGVGYEQYF; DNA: TGCAGTGCTAGAGATCCGGGGGTAGGGTACGAGCAGTACTTC
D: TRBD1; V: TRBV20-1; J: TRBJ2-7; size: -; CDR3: CSAAGQGSRYEQYF; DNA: TGCAGTGCTGCAGGACAGGGTAGTAGGTACGAGCAGTACTTC
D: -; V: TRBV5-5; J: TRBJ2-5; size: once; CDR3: CASSLGRLQETQYF; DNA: TGTGCCAGCAGCTTGGGTCGGCTCCAAGAGACCCAGTACTTC
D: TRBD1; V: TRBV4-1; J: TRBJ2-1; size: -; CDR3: CASSQSGGRSSYNEQFF; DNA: TGCGCCAGCAGCCAGTCAGGGGGCCGCAGCTCCTACAATGAGCAGTTCTTC
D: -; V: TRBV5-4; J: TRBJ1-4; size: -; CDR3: CASSGRPNEKLFF; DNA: TGTGCCAGCAGCGGCCGGCCCAATGAAAAACTGTTTTTT
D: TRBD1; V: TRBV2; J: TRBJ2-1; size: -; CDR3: CASSDPRQGESFEQFF; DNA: TGTGCCAGCAGTGACCCTAGACAGGGAGAAAGTTTTGAGCAGTTCTTC
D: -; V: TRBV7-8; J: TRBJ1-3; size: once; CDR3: CASSLDSSKTIYF; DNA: TGTGCCAGCAGCTTAGACAGCTCAAAGACCATATATTTT
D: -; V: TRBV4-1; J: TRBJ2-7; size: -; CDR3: CASSQAWGRAYEQYF; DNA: TGCGCCAGCAGCCAAGCGTGGGGCAGGGCCTACGAGCAGTACTTC
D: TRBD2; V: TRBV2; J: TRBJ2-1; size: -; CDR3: CASRGSLAGDLWEQFF; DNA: TGTGCCAGCAGAGGATCACTAGCGGGGGATTTATGGGAGCAGTTCTTC
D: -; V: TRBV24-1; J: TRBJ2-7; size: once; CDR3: CATSDSGSYEQYF; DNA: TGTGCCACCAGTGATTCTGGGAGCTACGAGCAGTACTTC
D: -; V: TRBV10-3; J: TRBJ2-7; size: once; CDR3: CAVGSEVYEQYF; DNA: TGTGCCGTCGGCTCTGAGGTTTACGAGCAGTACTTC
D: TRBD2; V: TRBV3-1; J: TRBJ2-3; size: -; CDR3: CASSPGTSLGDTQYF; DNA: TGTGCCAGCAGCCCCGGGACTAGCCTCGGGGATACGCAGTATTTT
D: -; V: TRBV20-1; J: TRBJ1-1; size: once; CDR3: CSATILDGMNTEAFF; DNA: TGCAGTGCCACTATTTTGGACGGGATGAACACTGAAGCTTTCTTT
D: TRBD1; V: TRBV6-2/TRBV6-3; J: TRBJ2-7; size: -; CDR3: CASSPPGQGVNEQYF; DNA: TGTGCCAGCAGTCCGCCGGGACAGGGAGTCAACGAGCAGTACTTC
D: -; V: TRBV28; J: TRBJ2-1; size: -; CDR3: CASSLWLRASYNEQFF; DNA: TGTGCCAGCAGTTTATGGCTGCGGGCGTCCTACAATGAGCAGTTCTTC
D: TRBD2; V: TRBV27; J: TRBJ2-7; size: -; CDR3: CASTRGVGPYEQYF; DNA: TGTGCCAGCACTCGGGGGGTAGGGCCATACGAGCAGTACTTC
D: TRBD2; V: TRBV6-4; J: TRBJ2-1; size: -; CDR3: CASSPTSGGVYEQFF; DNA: TGTGCCAGCAGTCCGACTAGCGGGGGGGTATATGAGCAGTTCTTC
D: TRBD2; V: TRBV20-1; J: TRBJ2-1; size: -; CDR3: CSARPSGSSYNEQFF; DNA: TGCAGTGCTAGACCAAGCGGGAGCTCCTACAATGAGCAGTTCTTC
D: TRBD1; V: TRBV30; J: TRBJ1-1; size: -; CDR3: CAWSVTGGWITEAFF; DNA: TGTGCCTGGAGTGTAACAGGGGGCTGGATCACTGAAGCTTTCTTT
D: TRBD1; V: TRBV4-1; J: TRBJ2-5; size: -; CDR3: CASSQDDRGQGTQYF; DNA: TGCGCCAGCAGCCAGGACGACAGGGGGCAAGGGACCCAGTACTTC
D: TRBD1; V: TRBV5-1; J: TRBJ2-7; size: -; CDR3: CASSLRDRAHEQYF; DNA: TGCGCCAGCAGCTTACGGGACAGGGCCCACGAGCAGTACTTC